Shown below are 14 T cell receptor beta chains from a single sample sequenced in a study of Ad26.COV2.S vaccination and SARS-CoV-2 variants (dated by TCRdb to about 2021). The method was the immunoSEQ multiplex PCR assay. In TCRdb, the immuneACCESS table is reduced to in-frame sequences with V and J assigned. These tables do not hold every clone; where another copy was compared, an unresolved V gene accounts for under half, and the others remain unexplained. The sample profile shows about 400,000 clones; under 90% of them were found once. Almost 7.5% of the sample is in the top ten clones. The treatment or condition label, as the study defines it: some 20 received Ad26.COV2.S at low or high dose, single or two shots; about 5 received placebo; per-sample allocation not given. For vaccine and placebo recipients, the sequenced repertoires came from samples collected on day 63 after the first injection.

Sequenced material: peripheral blood, taken in a trial of Ad26.COV2.S vaccine versus placebo. The origin of the receptors is a person between 18 and 65 years old who received the Ad26.COV2.S COVID-19 vaccine or a placebo.

The chain recombines TRBV7-9 with TRBJ1-5; D ambiguous. CDR1 is SEHNR, CDR2 FQNEAQ, per germline (reference sequence). The CDR3 contains 14 residues. V was clipped by 4 bases and J by 0 bases, with 7 bases between them. In DNA form, the CDR3 reads TGTGCCAGCAGCTCGCTAAATAGCAATCAGCCCCAGCATTTT. It encodes CASSSLNSNQPQHF.

In regard to this clone: This specimen includes other DNA sequences encoding the same CDR3. V is TRBV28 and J is TRBJ1-2, with unresolved D. The germline gives CDR1 MDHEN, CDR2 SYDVKM. This CDR3 is built from 12 residues. V lost 6 bases, J lost 7 bases, and 12 bases lay in between. The CDR3 nucleotides read TGTGCCAGCAGCCTACTTTCCGGTGGCTACACCTTC. It translates to CASSLLSGGYTF.

This clone is a singleton in its sample. The chain joins TRBV7-9 to TRBJ1-2; a weak D match, TRBD1 (5 bases). Trimming stripped 5 bases from V and 7 bases from J, with 20 bases between. CDR3 size: 15 residues. The V gene's germline CDR1 is SEHNR and CDR2 FQNEAQ (reference sequence). CDR3: CASSPPGGVGGGYTF. Written as DNA, the CDR3 is TGTGCCAGCAGCCCCCCTGGGGGGGTCGGCGGTGGCTACACCTTC.

The chain carries TRBV7-9 and TRBJ1-6; D ambiguous. Trimming removed 7 bases from V and 7 bases from J, with 11 bases in between. Germline V CDR1 and CDR2: SEHNR, FQNEAQ (reference sequence). CDR3 length: 13 amino acids. The CDR3 bases are TGTGCCAGCACCCCTGCGGGGAATTCACCCCTCCACTTT. This encodes CASTPAGNSPLHF.

This clone has just one count. V and J are TRBV27 and TRBJ2-3, with 8 bases fitting TRBD2. Looked up from germline, CDR1 is MNHEY and CDR2 is SMNVEV (reference sequence). Trimming at V came to 5 bases and at J to 1 base, leaving 5 bases not matched to a gene. This CDR3 contains 15 residues. CDR3 amino acids: CASSGLALGTDTQYF. CDR3 sequence (DNA): TGTGCCAGCAGTGGACTAGCTCTAGGCACAGATACGCAGTATTTT.

This clone was seen a few times. The CDR3 bases are TGCGCCAGCAGTGGTGGACATATTATGGTCGGTCAGCCCCAGCATTTT. It specifies CASSGGHIMVGQPQHF. The V call is TRBV10-2, the J call TRBJ1-5; TRBD1 is a possible D gene (5 bases). The V gene lost 4 bases and the J gene lost 6 bases, with 19 bases spanning the gap. Per the germline V gene, CDR1 is WSHSY and CDR2 is SAAADI. The CDR3 has 16 amino acids.

The chain recombines TRBV2 with TRBJ2-3; D might be TRBD2 (5 bases). The V and J ends lost 4 bases and 5 bases respectively, with 13 bases between them. There are 14 residues in the CDR3. The germline gives CDR1 SNHLY, CDR2 FYNNEI. CDR3 bases: TGTGCCAGCAGTGCCCTGGCGGGTGTAGATACGCAGTATTTT. It yields the protein CASSALAGVDTQYF.

The V call is TRBV9, the J call TRBJ2-4, with 9 bases aligning to TRBD2. The germline V gene encodes CDR1 SGDLS and CDR2 YYNGEE. The CDR3 sequence is 14 residues long. The junction had 7 bases not matched to a gene; V was cut back by 4 bases and J by 8 bases. DNA for the CDR3: TGTGCCAGCAGCTTCAGCGGGGGGAGGGACATTCAGTACTTC. It specifies CASSFSGGRDIQYF.

The genes are TRBV4-2 and TRBJ1-6; perhaps TRBD1 as D (6 bases). CDR3 size: 16 residues. V lost 0 bases and J lost 5, with 11 bases in between. CDR1 and CDR2 from the germline V gene are LGHNA and YNFKEQ. CDR3 region: CASSQDKTGNNSPLHF. The CDR3 bases are TGTGCCAGCAGCCAAGATAAAACAGGGAATAATTCACCCCTCCACTTT.

This sequence joins TRBV13 and TRBJ1-1; tentative D call: TRBD1 (6 bases). Germline values: CDR1 PRHDT, CDR2 FYEKMQ (reference sequence). The CDR3 is made up of 12 amino acids. With 6 bases removed from V and 10 bases from J, the gap between germline ends came to 15 bases. The CDR3 coding sequence is TGTGCCAGCAGTTCTAACACAGGGTTAGCTTTCTTT. Its protein is CASSSNTGLAFF.

The rearrangement links TRBV9 to TRBJ1-6; D possibly corresponds to TRBD1 (6 bases). CDR1 is SGDLS, CDR2 YYNGEE, per germline. V lost 4 bases and J lost 13, with 18 bases in between. This CDR3 is 14 amino acids long. The CDR3 loop is CASSSSLVGAPLHF. As DNA, the CDR3 is TGTGCCAGCAGCTCCTCCCTGGTGGGGGCGCCCCTCCACTTT.

The genes are TRBV4-1 and TRBJ2-1; D gene ambiguous. The CDR3 length is 13 residues. CDR1 is MGHRA, CDR2 YSYEKL, per germline. V was cut by 0 bases and J by 11 bases, with 11 bases left in between. CDR3 DNA sequence: TGCGCCAGCAGCCAAGATAAGGCAGGACAGCAGTTCTTC. It specifies CASSQDKAGQQFF.

The J gene is TRBJ2-2, the V gene TRBV5-5; D unclear. The V end lost 0 bases, the J end lost 2 bases, and 5 bases lay between the germline ends. Germline V gives CDR1 SGHKS, CDR2 YYEKEE (reference sequence). The CDR3 is made up of 14 amino acids. The CDR3 DNA follows: TGTGCCAGCAGCTTGGGACAAAACACCGGGGAGCTGTTTTTT. Encoded protein: CASSLGQNTGELFF.

This clone was counted a few times. This chain links TRBV5-1 with TRBJ2-2; D remains unclear. Germline V CDR1 and CDR2: SGHRS, YFSETQ. The germline V and J ends were trimmed by 2 bases and 6 bases, with 8 bases remaining between them. CDR3 size: 13 residues. CDR3: CASSFGHPGELFF. DNA for the CDR3: TGCGCCAGCAGCTTTGGGCACCCCGGGGAGCTGTTTTTT.